This T cell receptor (beta chain) is drawn from a study of blood T cells in healthy people across ages. In this sample, this clonotype turned up many times. PCR was performed a second time for about 7 to 12 cycles using a sample-barcoded 5' primer and a J-beta primer mix. TCRdb fed the 5' RACE reads into MiXCR, producing one record per CDR3 protein. The sample includes roughly 650,000 distinct CDR3 sequences, about 34% of them seen just once. The ends lost 0 bases at V and 3 bases at J; junction bases unmatched: 7. Germline V gene lookup returns CDR1 SGHRS and CDR2 YFSETQ. The CDR3 has 16 residues. The sequenced material came from blood. The source of this sequence is a woman aged 80 or over in good health. V is TRBV5-1 and J is TRBJ2-5, with 8 nucleotides matching TRBD2. CDR3 protein: CASSLVGGGSKETQYF. The CDR3 DNA reads TGCGCCAGCAGCTTGGTAGGCGGGGGGTCTAAAGAGACCCAGTACTTC.